Presented here are 6 T cell receptor beta chains from one specimen sequenced in a study of regulatory T cells in long-lasting Graves disease. Regarding time point: newly diagnosed GD, antithyroid drugs for less than 3 months. With RNA extracted from PBMCs as input, the TCR library was made. Investigators prepared the TCR beta libraries by applying iRepertoire HTBI primers and Arm-PCR of CDR3 regions. TCRdb re-called the multiplex PCR reads through MiXCR, storing one row per CDR3 protein. The repertoire holds 350,000 to 500,000 distinct CDR3 sequences, with less than 20% as singletons. These same data were also listed under a study on T cells in Graves' hyperthyroidism and ophthalmopathy.

The sample in question was peripheral blood mononuclear cells (PBMCs), obtained at new diagnosis, from a patient treated with antithyroid drugs. These receptors were obtained from a woman aged 25-40 years with Graves disease.

As concerns this clonotype: This likely stems from a read error, as it lies one base from a far larger clone. This chain connects TRBV13 to TRBJ1-5, with 7 positions matching TRBD1. Per germline, CDR1 PRHDT and CDR2 FYEKMQ (reference sequence). The CDR3 is 16 residues long. This CDR3 is CASEEQGHSSNRPQHF. In DNA, the CDR3 is TGTGCCAGCGAGGAACAGGGGCATAGTAGCAATCGGCCCCAGCATTTT.

This clonotype was recorded a few times. The rearrangement uses TRBV4-1 and TRBJ2-7; either TRBD1 or TRBD2 may fit D (5 bases each). Germline V gene lookup returns CDR1 MGHRA and CDR2 YSYEKL. The CDR3 spans 13 residues. V lost 2 bases and J lost 5, with 10 bases in between. In DNA form, the CDR3 reads TGCGCCAGCAGCCAACCGGGGACCGACGAGCAGTACTTC. Encoded protein: CASSQPGTDEQYF.

The chain employs TRBV28 and TRBJ2-3, with D perhaps matching TRBD2 (5 bases). V was shortened by 3 bases and J by 6 bases, with 7 bases between the two germline ends. The CDR3 consists of 12 residues. CDR1 and CDR2 (germline): MDHEN, SYDVKM. The CDR3 sequence: CASSLERDTQYF. The CDR3 coding sequence is TGTGCCAGCAGTTTGGAGCGGGATACGCAGTATTTT.

This clonotype was observed at least ten times. V and J are TRBV5-1 and TRBJ2-1, with 8 bases identical to TRBD2. V was pared by 0 bases and J by 0 bases, with 11 bases of the junction left unmatched. The CDR3 has 19 residues. CDR1 is SGHRS and CDR2 is YFSETQ in the germline V gene. In nucleotides, the CDR3 is TGCGCCAGCAGCTTGGGTCGGTCCAGCGGGACTAGCTCCTACAATGAGCAGTTCTTC. Translated: CASSLGRSSGTSSYNEQFF.

This clonotype was seen only a few times. Since the CDR3 does not end with the conserved phenylalanine or tryptophan, this likely comes from a read error. The V call is TRBV28, the J call TRBJ2-7, with no clear D. The V end was cut by 2 bases, the J end by 0 bases, with 5 bases between. This CDR3 spans 13 amino acids. CDR1 is MDHEN and CDR2 is SYDVKM in the germline V gene. The CDR3, as DNA: TGTGCCAGCAGTTTAGTTAGCTCCTACGAGCAGTACCTC. Translation: CASSLVSSYEQYL.

This clonotype was detected only a few times. This sequence joins TRBV5-6 and TRBJ1-2; D is perhaps TRBD1 (6 bases). CDR3 length: 13 residues. Germline values: CDR1 SGHDT, CDR2 YYEEEE. Trimming took off 3 bases at V and 4 bases at J, with 10 bases between the two ends. CDR3 sequence: CASSYDRLYGYTF. In nucleotides, the CDR3 is TGTGCCAGCAGCTATGACAGGCTCTATGGCTACACCTTC.